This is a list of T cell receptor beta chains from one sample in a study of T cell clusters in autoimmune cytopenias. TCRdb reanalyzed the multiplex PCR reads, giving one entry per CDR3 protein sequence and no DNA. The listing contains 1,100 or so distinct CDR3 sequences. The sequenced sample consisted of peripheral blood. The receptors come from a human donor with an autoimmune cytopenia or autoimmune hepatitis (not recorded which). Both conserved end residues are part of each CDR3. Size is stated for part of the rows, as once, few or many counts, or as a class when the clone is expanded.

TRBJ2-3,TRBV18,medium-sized,CASSPWREGLDTQYF
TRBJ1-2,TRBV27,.,CASSPQGDYGYTF
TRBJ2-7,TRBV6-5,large,CASSVHPSKYEQYF
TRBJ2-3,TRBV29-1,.,CSVESHRDSTDTQYF
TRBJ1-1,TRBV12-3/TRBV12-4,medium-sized,CASSLPGARVYTEAFF
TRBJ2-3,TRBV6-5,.,CASSLTSGATDTQYF
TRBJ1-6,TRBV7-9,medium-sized,CASSFAGQSSSYNSPLHF
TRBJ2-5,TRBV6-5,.,CASSAGQRGGETQYF
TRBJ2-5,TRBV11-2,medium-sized,CASSPRTGRGETQYF
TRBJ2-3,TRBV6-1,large,CASTPWGLSDTQYF
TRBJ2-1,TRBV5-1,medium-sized,CASSELAGANNEQFF
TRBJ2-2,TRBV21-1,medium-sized,CASSKVEGGNTGELFF
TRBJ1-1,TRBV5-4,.,CASTMTFGHTEAFF
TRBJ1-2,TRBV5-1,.,CASRPGTGFLYGYTF
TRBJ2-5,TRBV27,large,CASSLSRGLETQYF
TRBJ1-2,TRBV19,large,CASSPYRGEDYGYTF
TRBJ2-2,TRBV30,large,CAWGGLAGNTGELFF
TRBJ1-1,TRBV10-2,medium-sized,CAVKDGGRGEAFF
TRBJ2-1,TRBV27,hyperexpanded,CASSSGTEGYNEQFF
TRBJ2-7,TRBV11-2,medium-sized,CASSLQGLIYEQYF
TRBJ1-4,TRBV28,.,CASRPDSEKLFF
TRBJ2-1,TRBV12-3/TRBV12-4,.,CASSLSLGAPSSYNEQFF
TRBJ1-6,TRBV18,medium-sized,CASSRDRVNSPLHF
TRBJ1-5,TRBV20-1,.,CSVQGWTAVDQPQHF
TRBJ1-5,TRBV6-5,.,CASSFTGNQPQHF